This entry features one TCR beta chain sequence. The germline V gene has CDR1 SEHNR and CDR2 FQNEAQ (reference sequence). Trimming left V 5 bases short and J 2 bases short, with 16 bases between. The CDR3 sequence is 15 residues long. It was with a sample-barcoded 5' primer and a J-beta primer mix that a second PCR of roughly 7 to 12 cycles was run. TCRdb re-called the 5' RACE reads through MiXCR, storing one row per CDR3 protein. This table has about 640,000 distinct CDR3 sequences, 58% appearing once. These data originate in a study of blood T cells in healthy people across ages. Sequencing was done on a sample of blood. The clonotype was recovered from a man between 60 and 70 years old in good health. The V and J genes are TRBV7-9 and TRBJ2-7, with a weak D call TRBD2 (6 bases). The CDR3 DNA reads as TGTGCCAGCAGCGACTTTCAGGGACTCCCCTACGAGCAGTACTTC. This translates into CASSDFQGLPYEQYF. Full variable domain (missing parts from reference TRBV7-9 and TRBJ2-7): DTGVSQNPRHKITKRGQNVTFRCDPISEHNRLYWYRQTLGQGPEFLTYFQNEAQLEKSRLLSDRFSAERPKGSFSTLEIQRTEQGDSAMYLCASSDFQGLPYEQYFGPGTRLTVT.